This T cell receptor beta chain was observed in a study of control samples from healthy donors and cancer patients. Sequenced by immunoSEQ multiplex PCR; TCRdb stores in-frame clones only, minus some. Of 91,000 or so clones listed, approximately 90% were seen once; the top ten hold around 0.95%. Germline V gene data show CDR1 as LGHDT and CDR2 as YNNKEL (reference sequence). V was shortened by 1 base and J by 5 bases, with 11 bases between the two germline ends. The length of the CDR3 is 14 residues. The sample was blood. The J gene is TRBJ1-2, the V gene TRBV3-1 (or the pseudogene TRBV3-2), with unresolved D. The origin of this receptor is a woman aged 25-40 years in good health. CDR3 residues: CASSQGTLGYGYTF. For the CDR3, the DNA is TGTGCCAGCAGCCAAGGGACTCTAGGGTATGGCTACACCTTC.